A single TCR beta chain is shown here with its context. Per the authors' pipeline: Amplification with reference gene primers provided the estimates of nucleated cell counts. The assay was immunoSEQ multiplex PCR, and TCRdb's table has in-frame clones only and misses some. For V, J and clone size, that table is used; D and trimming come from the DNA. The sample has 50,000 to 70,000 clones; 80% to 90% are singletons. The sample originates from a study of blood T cell repertoires in COVID-19. About the research overall: COVID-19 samples collected from the United States, Italy and Spain covered acute and convalescent phases.

This CDR3 is built from 15 residues. Germline V gene data show CDR1 as SNHLY and CDR2 as FYNNEI. V was clipped by 3 bases and J by 4 bases, with 10 bases between them. The sequencing sample was made of peripheral blood. The V call is TRBV2, the J call TRBJ2-6; TRBD2 is a possible D gene (6 bases). The receptor comes from a man aged 60-69 years with active or convalescent COVID-19. CDR3 protein: CASSDRGSGANVLTF. CDR3 DNA sequence: TGTGCCAGCAGTGATCGGGGGTCCGGGGCCAACGTCCTGACTTTC. Full variable domain (outside the CDR3, taken from reference TRBV2 and TRBJ2-6): EPEVTQTPSHQVTQMGQEVILRCVPISNHLYFYWYRQILGQKVEFLVSFYNNEISEKSEIFDDQFSVERPDGSNFTLKIRSTKLEDSAMYFCASSDRGSGANVLTFGAGSRLTVL.